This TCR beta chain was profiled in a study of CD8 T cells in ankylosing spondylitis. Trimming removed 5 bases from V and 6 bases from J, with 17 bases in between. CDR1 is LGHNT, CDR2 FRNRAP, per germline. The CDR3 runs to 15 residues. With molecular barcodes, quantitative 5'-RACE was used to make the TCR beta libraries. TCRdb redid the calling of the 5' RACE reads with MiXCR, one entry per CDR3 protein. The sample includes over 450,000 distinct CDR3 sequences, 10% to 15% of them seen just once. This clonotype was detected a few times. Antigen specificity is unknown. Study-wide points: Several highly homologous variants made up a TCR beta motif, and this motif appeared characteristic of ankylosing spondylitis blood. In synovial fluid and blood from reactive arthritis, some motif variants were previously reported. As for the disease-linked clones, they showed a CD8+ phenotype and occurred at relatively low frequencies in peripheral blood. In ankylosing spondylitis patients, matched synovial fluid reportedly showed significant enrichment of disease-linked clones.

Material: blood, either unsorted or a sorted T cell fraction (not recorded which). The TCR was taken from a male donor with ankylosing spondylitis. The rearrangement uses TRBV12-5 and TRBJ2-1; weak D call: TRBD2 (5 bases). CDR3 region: CASGVSGPRGNEQFF. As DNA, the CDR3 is TGTGCTAGTGGTGTCAGCGGACCCCGCGGCAATGAGCAGTTCTTC. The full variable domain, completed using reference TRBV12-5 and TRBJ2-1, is DARVTQTPRHKVTEMGQEVTMRCQPILGHNTVFWYRQTMMQGLELLAYFRNRAPLDDSGMPKDRFSAEMPDATLATLKIQPSEPRDSAVYFCASGVSGPRGNEQFFGPGTRLTVL.